A selection of T cell receptor beta chains follows, all from one sample in a study of shared clonotypes between healthy human individuals. Profiled with immunoSEQ multiplex PCR; TCRdb holds only in-frame clones, not every one. The table shows about 2.4 million clones, with roughly 93% occurring only once. Sequencing input: naive CD4+ T cells from PBMCs. Source of these receptors: a man aged 18 to 30 in good health. Some clones in this sample may be carry-over from other donors' samples. Each CDR3 is given with its conserved first and last residue. A D gene is named only where the DNA matches it firmly. Not all rows give a size; the values are once, few, many and, for expanded clones, a class.

>-|TRBJ1-1|-|TRBV15
TGTGCCACCAGCAGAGTAAGAGGGAGGGCTTTCTTT
CATSRVRGRAFF
>-|TRBJ1-1|-|TRBV2
TGTGCCAGCACTGGGCAGGGTACTCACACTGAAGCTTTCTTT
CASTGQGTHTEAFF
>TRBD2|TRBJ2-3|-|TRBV11-2
TGTGCCAGCAGCTCCGTAGCGGGAGGGCCCTCGGATACGCAGTATTTT
CASSSVAGGPSDTQYF
>-|TRBJ2-7|-|TRBV7-2
TGTGCCAGCAGCTTAGCGCAGGGCGAGCAGTACTTC
CASSLAQGEQYF
>-|TRBJ2-7|-|TRBV28
TGTGCCAGCAGTAAAGGGTTATACGAGCAGTACTTC
CASSKGLYEQYF
>-|TRBJ1-2|-|TRBV19
TGTGCCAGTAGCCGACCTACCTCGCGTGGTAGTGGCTACACCTTC
CASSRPTSRGSGYTF
>TRBD1|TRBJ2-7|-|TRBV25-1
TGTGCCAGCAGTCCTCATAATCACCGGGACAGGGTGTGCGAGCAGTACTTC
CASSPHNHRDRVCEQYF
>TRBD2|TRBJ2-1|-|TRBV28
TGTGCCAGCAGGCATGTAGCGGGAGGGGGCAATGAGCAGTTCTTC
CASRHVAGGGNEQFF
>-|TRBJ2-6|-|TRBV5-1
TGCGCCAGCAGCTTGGATGGGACCAGCCCCACTGGGGCCAACGTCCTGACTTTC
CASSLDGTSPTGANVLTF
>-|TRBJ2-7|-|TRBV11-3
TGTGCCAGCAGCTTAGAGGAGAACAGGGAGGGCTACGAGCAGTACTTC
CASSLEENREGYEQYF
>-|TRBJ2-3|-|TRBV9
TGTGCCAGCAGCGCCACGCCACAGGGAGGGGCCACAGATACGCAGTATTTT
CASSATPQGGATDTQYF
>-|TRBJ1-2|-|TRBV19
TGTGCCAGTAGTTCGCCCAGCTCGGGGGGCGCGAAGGCTAACTATGGCTACACCTTC
CASSSPSSGGAKANYGYTF
>TRBD1|TRBJ1-6|-|TRBV25-1
TGTGCCAGCAGTCCACAGGGGAATAATTCACCCCTCCACTTT
CASSPQGNNSPLHF
>-|TRBJ2-7|-|TRBV27
TGTGCCAGCAGTCCGAACGGGGGCGAAATTACCTACGAGCAGTACTTC
CASSPNGGEITYEQYF
>TRBD1|TRBJ2-7|-|TRBV2
TGTGCCAGCAGTCACAGGGGGCTCTACGAGCAGTACTTC
CASSHRGLYEQYF
>-|TRBJ2-3|-|TRBV11-3
TGTGCCAGCAGCTTAACTAACTCGCGGAGGTCCTGGACAGATACGCAGTATTTT
CASSLTNSRRSWTDTQYF
>TRBD2|TRBJ2-3|-|TRBV11-3
TGTGCCAGCAGCTTAGTCCCGGGAGGGCTCACAGATACGCAGTATTTT
CASSLVPGGLTDTQYF
>-|TRBJ2-3|-|TRBV5-1
TGCGCCAGCAGCTTGATCCTCACAGATACGCAGTATTTT
CASSLILTDTQYF
>-|TRBJ1-1|once|TRBV2
TGTGCCAGCAGGAGGGCGTGGCAGGGTGAAGCTTTCTTT
CASRRAWQGEAFF
>TRBD1|TRBJ2-1|-|TRBV20-1
TGCAGTGCTAGGGACAGGGGAAAGGAGTTCTTC
CSARDRGKEFF
>-|TRBJ2-5|-|TRBV11-2
TGTGCCAGCAGCTTAGAGGTAGACAAGAGAACCCAGTACTTC
CASSLEVDKRTQYF
>-|TRBJ2-5|-|TRBV9
TGTGCCAGCAGCGTAGGTAGAGTGCCAGAGGAGACCCAGTACTTC
CASSVGRVPEETQYF
>TRBD2|TRBJ2-1|-|TRBV2
TGTGCCAGCAGTGAGCTAGCGGTTACCTACAATGAGCAGTTCTTC
CASSELAVTYNEQFF
>-|TRBJ2-5|-|TRBV10-3
TGTGCCATCAGTGAGGGGCCGCAGGTTGGGACCCAGTACTTC
CAISEGPQVGTQYF
>-|TRBJ2-7|-|TRBV2
TGTGCCAGCAGTGGCCTGAAGGACTCCTACGAGCAGTACTTC
CASSGLKDSYEQYF
>-|TRBJ2-5|-|TRBV6-1
TGTGCCAGCAGTGATCCAGCGGAGACCCAGTACTTC
CASSDPAETQYF
>TRBD1|TRBJ1-1|-|TRBV7-9
TGTGCCAGCAGCTCTTTTACACAGGGGGCTGAAGCTTTCTTT
CASSSFTQGAEAFF
>-|TRBJ2-5|-|TRBV7-3
TGTGCCAGCAGCTTAACGGGGTGGGAGACCCAGTACTTC
CASSLTGWETQYF
>-|TRBJ2-7|-|TRBV10-3
TGTGCCATCAGTGAGGGGGCGGGGAAAGTTTTTTCCTACGAGCAGTACTTC
CAISEGAGKVFSYEQYF
>TRBD2|TRBJ2-7|-|TRBV25-1
TGTGCCAGCACCCCCGGGGTAGCGGGGCTCTACGAGCAGTACTTC
CASTPGVAGLYEQYF
>-|TRBJ2-3|-|TRBV4-1
TGCGCCAGCAGCCAAGGGGGGGACTCACCCACAGATACGCAGTATTTT
CASSQGGDSPTDTQYF
>-|TRBJ1-3|-|TRBV30
TGTGCCTGGAGCGAAGACCGGAGCTTTGGAAACACCATATATTTT
CAWSEDRSFGNTIYF
>TRBD1|TRBJ1-2|-|TRBV7-2
TGTGCCAGCAGCTTCGCCGGGACAGCCCTTAACTATGGCTACACCTTC
CASSFAGTALNYGYTF
>TRBD2|TRBJ2-3|-|TRBV5-1
TGCGCCAGCAGGTTACCGGGACTAGCGGGAGGTTTTACGGATACGCAGTATTTT
CASRLPGLAGGFTDTQYF
>-|TRBJ2-1|-|TRBV11-2
TGTGCCAGCAGCTTCCCGCTAGGGGGGGCCTCCAATGAGCAGTTCTTC
CASSFPLGGASNEQFF
>-|TRBJ1-5|-|TRBV27
TGTGCCAGCAGTCCAATCAATCAGCCCCAGCATTTT
CASSPINQPQHF
>-|TRBJ2-1|-|TRBV15
TGTGCCACCAGCAGAGATGGCCTACTTGAGCAGTTCTTC
CATSRDGLLEQFF
>-|TRBJ1-2|-|TRBV5-1
TGCGCCAGCAGCTTGGACAGCTCCGCCGGCTACACCTTC
CASSLDSSAGYTF
>TRBD2|TRBJ2-6|few|TRBV28
TGTGCCAGCAGTTGGCTCGGGACTAGCGGTACTGGGGCCAACGTCCTGACTTTC
CASSWLGTSGTGANVLTF
>-|TRBJ2-2|-|TRBV29-1
TGCAGCGTCGTCAAACCGAACACCGGGGAGCTGTTTTTT
CSVVKPNTGELFF
>TRBD2|TRBJ2-1|-|TRBV11-3
TGTGCCAGCAGCTCCTCCGGGGTAGCGGGGGAGCAGTTCTTC
CASSSSGVAGEQFF
>TRBD1|TRBJ2-6|-|TRBV7-2
TGTGCCAGCAGCCCGGGGACAGGACTGAGATCTGGGGCCAACGTCCTGACTTTC
CASSPGTGLRSGANVLTF
>-|TRBJ2-2|-|TRBV6-5
TGTGCCAGCAGTAGACAGTCGAACACCGGGGAGCTGTTTTTT
CASSRQSNTGELFF
>-|TRBJ2-4|-|TRBV11-2
TGTGCCAGCAGCTCCGGGACCAAAAACATTCAGTACTTC
CASSSGTKNIQYF
>TRBD1|TRBJ2-5|-|TRBV18
TGTGCCAGCTCACCCAAGGACAGGGCTCGGGAGACCCAGTACTTC
CASSPKDRARETQYF
>TRBD1|TRBJ2-2|-|TRBV7-9
TGTGCCAGCAGCTTAGATCCGGGACAGGGCGACACCGGGGAGCTGTTTTTT
CASSLDPGQGDTGELFF
>TRBD2|TRBJ2-1|-|TRBV7-3
TGTGCCAGCAGCCCTAGGGGACTAGCCTACAATGAGCAGTTCTTC
CASSPRGLAYNEQFF
>TRBD1|TRBJ2-7|-|TRBV7-7
TGTGCCAGCAGCTCCGGGACAGGGGGTTCCGAGCAGTACTTC
CASSSGTGGSEQYF
>TRBD1|TRBJ2-7|-|TRBV2
TGTGCCAGTAACCAGCGGACAGGGGTGGCTTACGAGCAGTACTTC
CASNQRTGVAYEQYF
>-|TRBJ1-1|once|TRBV7-2
TGTGCCAGCAGCTTAGTCCGAGGGGACGTCTCGGCTTTCTTT
CASSLVRGDVSAFF
>-|TRBJ1-5|-|TRBV19
TGTGCCAGTAGTCTCGCACGCGTTAGCAATCAGCCCCAGCATTTT
CASSLARVSNQPQHF
>-|TRBJ1-1|few|TRBV11-2
TGTGCCAGCAGCACGACGGGGTCCGCAGCTTTCTTT
CASSTTGSAAFF
>TRBD2|TRBJ2-1|-|TRBV18
TGTGCCAGCTCAAGATTGACTAGCGGGACCCACAATGAGCAGTTCTTC
CASSRLTSGTHNEQFF
>TRBD1|TRBJ2-3|-|TRBV27
TGTGCCAGCAGTTTTAACAGGGGGCGTACAGATACGCAGTATTTT
CASSFNRGRTDTQYF
>TRBD2|TRBJ2-7|-|TRBV7-9
TGTGCCAGCAGCTCGACTAGCGTCGACTTCTCCTACGAGCAGTACTTC
CASSSTSVDFSYEQYF
>-|TRBJ2-7|-|TRBV18
TGTGCCAGCTCACCATCCCTATACGAGCAGTACTTC
CASSPSLYEQYF
>TRBD1|TRBJ1-6|-|TRBV10-3
TGTGCCATCAGTGTGGACAGGGGGGGCTCACCCCTCCACTTT
CAISVDRGGSPLHF